These T cell receptor beta chains were read from a single sample in a study of siplizumab effects on memory and regulatory T cells. Only in-frame clones appear in the TCRdb table, and some are missing; sequencing was by immunoSEQ multiplex PCR. Among roughly 120,000 clones listed, about 95% were seen once. Sequencing was performed on non-Treg CD4+ T cells sorted from blood. The source of these receptors is a human donor in good health. The CDR3 runs from the conserved cysteine through the conserved F or W. D genes are given only for firm matches. Size is stated for part of the rows, as once, few or many counts, or as a class when the clone is expanded.

TRBV27	NA	TRBJ1-4	NA	CASGIRDTHEKLFF	TGTGCCAGCGGAATCCGGGACACGCATGAAAAACTGTTTTTT
TRBV7-9	NA	TRBJ2-2	NA	CASSIRRDSNTGELFF	TGTGCCAGCAGCATACGCCGGGACTCTAACACCGGGGAGCTGTTTTTT
TRBV4-2	NA	TRBJ2-1	TRBD2	CASSHPGLAGVNEQFF	TGTGCCAGCAGCCACCCGGGACTAGCGGGAGTCAATGAGCAGTTCTTC
TRBV5-1	NA	TRBJ2-2	NA	CASSLDRANTGELFF	TGCGCCAGCAGCTTGGACAGGGCGAACACCGGGGAGCTGTTTTTT
TRBV5-6	once	TRBJ2-1	NA	CASSSDRIPYNEQFF	TGTGCCAGCAGCAGCGACAGGATTCCCTACAATGAGCAGTTCTTC
TRBV2	NA	TRBJ1-1	TRBD1	CASNRDRGTEAFF	TGTGCCAGCAACAGGGACAGGGGCACTGAAGCTTTCTTT
TRBV19	NA	TRBJ2-2	NA	CASTGTYNTGELFF	TGTGCCAGCACCGGGACTTATAACACCGGGGAGCTGTTTTTT
TRBV4-1	NA	TRBJ1-5	NA	CASSQYLGRDNQPQHF	TGCGCCAGCAGCCAATACCTGGGGCGAGACAATCAGCCCCAGCATTTT
TRBV10-3	NA	TRBJ1-1	NA	CAISESMSRPPNTEAFF	TGTGCCATCAGTGAGTCGATGTCCCGACCACCGAACACTGAAGCTTTCTTT
TRBV5-1	once	TRBJ1-2	NA	CASSLGSTVRAYGYTF	TGCGCCAGCAGCCTCGGGTCGACTGTGAGGGCCTATGGCTACACCTTC
TRBV25-1	NA	TRBJ1-1	TRBD1	CASSDLTGSRDTEAFF	TGTGCCAGCAGTGATCTGACAGGGTCGAGGGACACTGAAGCTTTCTTT
TRBV6-6	NA	TRBJ1-5	NA	CASSYPENRKSQHF	TGTGCCAGCAGTTACCCTGAAAACCGGAAGTCCCAGCATTTT
TRBV14	NA	TRBJ1-3	NA	CASSRAGALRNTIYF	TGTGCCAGCAGCCGGGCCGGAGCCCTTAGAAACACCATATATTTT
TRBV7-9	NA	TRBJ2-1	NA	CASSLARRDPYYNEQFF	TGTGCCAGCAGCTTAGCCCGTCGGGACCCCTATTACAATGAGCAGTTCTTC
TRBV6-5	NA	TRBJ1-5	NA	CASSDSYNQPQHF	TGTGCCAGCAGTGACAGTTACAATCAGCCCCAGCATTTT
TRBV2	NA	TRBJ2-1	TRBD2	CASRSTSGARTEQFF	TGTGCCAGCAGGAGTACTAGCGGGGCACGTACCGAGCAGTTCTTC
TRBV2	NA	TRBJ2-3	TRBD2	CASSDPRLAGRTDTQYF	TGTGCCAGCAGTGATCCCAGACTAGCGGGAAGGACAGATACGCAGTATTTT
TRBV18	NA	TRBJ1-1	NA	CASSALDSTSGGTEAFF	TGTGCCAGCTCAGCCCTGGACTCAACAAGTGGGGGCACTGAAGCTTTCTTT
TRBV7-9	NA	TRBJ1-1	NA	CASSLSSQPFNPENTEAFF	TGTGCCAGCAGCTTAAGCAGTCAGCCTTTCAACCCGGAGAACACTGAAGCTTTCTTT
TRBV19	NA	TRBJ2-5	NA	CASSIGRARGETQYF	TGTGCCAGTAGTATAGGTAGGGCCCGAGGGGAGACCCAGTACTTC
TRBV29-1	NA	TRBJ2-1	NA	CSVKGVYNEQFF	TGCAGCGTTAAGGGGGTTTACAATGAGCAGTTCTTC
TRBV10-1	NA	TRBJ1-1	TRBD1	CASSGTDRATEAFF	TGCGCCAGCAGTGGGACCGACAGGGCCACTGAAGCTTTCTTT
TRBV5-6	NA	TRBJ2-5	NA	CASSFQETQYF	TGTGCCAGCAGCTTTCAAGAGACCCAGTACTTC
TRBV5-1	NA	TRBJ2-3	NA	CASSSGDTDTQYF	TGCGCCAGCAGCTCGGGGGACACAGATACGCAGTATTTT
TRBV7-9	NA	TRBJ2-7	TRBD1	CASSLVRTGNEQYF	TGTGCCAGCAGCTTGGTAAGGACAGGGAACGAGCAGTACTTC
TRBV10-3	NA	TRBJ1-3	NA	CAISGGGSYGNTIYF	TGTGCCATCAGCGGCGGGGGGTCCTATGGAAACACCATATATTTT
TRBV14	few	TRBJ2-1	TRBD2	CASSAITGGRWNNEQFF	TGTGCCAGCAGCGCCATTACGGGCGGGAGGTGGAACAATGAGCAGTTCTTC
TRBV18	NA	TRBJ1-1	NA	CASSPRKDEAFF	TGTGCCAGCTCACCTAGGAAGGATGAAGCTTTCTTT
TRBV7-8	NA	TRBJ2-7	NA	CASSLIEGHYEQYF	TGTGCCAGCAGCTTAATCGAGGGTCACTACGAGCAGTACTTC
TRBV4-1	once	TRBJ1-2	TRBD1	CASSNTGEGYTF	TGCGCCAGCAGCAATACAGGGGAGGGCTACACCTTC
TRBV7-9	NA	TRBJ2-2	TRBD2	CASSLLSSGMATGELFF	TGTGCCAGCAGCTTACTCTCTAGCGGGATGGCGACCGGGGAGCTGTTTTTT
TRBV11-1	once	TRBJ2-7	NA	CASSLVGQSSYEQYF	TGTGCCAGCAGCTTAGTTGGACAGAGCTCCTACGAGCAGTACTTC
TRBV7-6	NA	TRBJ2-1	NA	CASSLEAGFNYNEQFF	TGTGCCAGCAGCTTAGAGGCGGGCTTTAATTACAATGAGCAGTTCTTC
TRBV15	NA	TRBJ2-7	NA	CATSVSGRAEQYF	TGTGCCACCAGCGTCTCGGGCAGGGCCGAGCAGTACTTC
TRBV7-3	NA	TRBJ2-1	NA	CASSLYGSNNEQFF	TGTGCCAGCAGCTTATATGGCTCGAACAATGAGCAGTTCTTC
TRBV30	NA	TRBJ2-2	NA	CAWSVGPSVGTGELFF	TGTGCCTGGAGTGTAGGTCCTAGCGTCGGCACCGGGGAGCTGTTTTTT
TRBV5-1	NA	TRBJ2-7	NA	CASSLETNWNEQYF	TGCGCCAGCAGCTTGGAAACAAATTGGAACGAGCAGTACTTC
TRBV10-3	NA	TRBJ2-1	TRBD2	CATASGGEYNEQFF	TGTGCCACTGCGAGCGGGGGTGAATACAATGAGCAGTTCTTC
TRBV7-3	NA	TRBJ2-2	TRBD2	CASSLSGGSPGELFF	TGTGCCAGCAGCTTAAGCGGGGGGTCACCCGGGGAGCTGTTTTTT
TRBV7-3	NA	TRBJ1-6	TRBD1	CASSWPGTGENSPLHF	TGTGCCAGCAGCTGGCCCGGGACAGGGGAAAATTCACCCCTCCACTTT
TRBV5-1	NA	TRBJ1-2	TRBD1	CASSLDDRGKGYTF	TGCGCCAGCAGCTTGGACGACAGGGGTAAAGGCTACACCTTC
TRBV10-3	NA	TRBJ2-7	NA	CAIGAPSSYEQYF	TGTGCCATCGGGGCTCCGAGCTCCTACGAGCAGTACTTC
TRBV14	NA	TRBJ1-2	TRBD1	CASSLGAGGIYGYTF	TGTGCCAGCAGCCTAGGGGCAGGGGGGATCTATGGCTACACCTTC